One sample yielded the 22 T cell receptor beta chains listed below, sequenced in a study of T cells in Graves' hyperthyroidism and ophthalmopathy. What was amplified from RNA transcripts were TCR beta CDR3 regions. TCR CDR3 underwent first-round RT-PCR with the HTBI primer set. TCRdb reprocessed the multiplex PCR reads via MiXCR and lists one record per CDR3 protein. The sample records about 640,000 distinct CDR3 sequences, under 25% being singletons. The sequenced sample consisted of blood. These receptors all stem from a man aged 25 to 40 with Graves' ophthalmopathy.

At least ten counts were recorded for this clonotype. V is TRBV11-2 and J is TRBJ1-2, with 8 positions matching TRBD1. This CDR3 region has 17 residues. Per germline, CDR1 SGHAT and CDR2 FQNNGV. Trimming cost V 6 bases and J 6 bases; bases outside gene matches: 18. The CDR3 DNA reads as TGTGCCAGCAGACTTTGGGGCGGGACAGGCGGGCCGGATGGCTACACCTTC. Its translation: CASRLWGGTGGPDGYTF.

Points on this clonotype: This may arise from a read error, as a much more abundant clone is one base away. This chain links TRBV28 with TRBJ2-1, with TRBD2 matching 8 bases. The CDR3 has 17 residues. Germline-derived CDR1 and CDR2 are MDHEN and SYDVKM. The CDR3 reads CAGSFPTSGTSYNEQFF. The CDR3 DNA follows: TGTGCCGGCAGTTTCCCCACTAGCGGCACCTCCTACAATGAGCAGTTCTTC.

The chain links TRBV4-3 to TRBJ2-2; 7 bases align to TRBD1. Germline values: CDR1 LGHNA, CDR2 YSLEER. There are 17 residues in the CDR3. The junction had 9 bases not matched to a gene; V was cut back by 0 bases and J by 5 bases. The CDR3 protein is CASSQDPTGTGTGELFF. CDR3 DNA: TGCGCCAGCAGCCAAGATCCGACAGGGACGGGAACCGGGGAGCTGTTTTTT.

V usage is TRBV28 and J usage is TRBJ2-7; 8 nucleotides line up with TRBD2. Germline loops: CDR1 MDHEN, CDR2 SYDVKM. This CDR3 spans 15 amino acids. The ends lost 3 bases at V and 5 bases at J; junction bases unmatched: 9. The CDR3 loop is CASSFRGLAPNEQYF. CDR3 sequence (DNA): TGTGCCAGCAGTTTCCGAGGACTAGCCCCCAACGAGCAGTACTTC.

This clonotype was counted at least ten times. The chain combines TRBV20-1 with TRBJ2-3; 7 bases are a match to TRBD2. CDR3 length: 14 residues. Trimming at V came to 3 bases and at J to 0 bases, leaving 3 bases not matched to a gene. Germline lookup yields CDR1 DFQATT and CDR2 SNEGSKA (reference sequence). The CDR3 sequence: CSARGGISTDTQYF. The CDR3 region has the DNA TGCAGTGCTAGGGGAGGGATTAGCACAGATACGCAGTATTTT.

This clonotype was detected ten times or more. The CDR3, as DNA: TGTGCCAGCAGCTTGGCAGGACGACAGCCCCAGCATTTT. Protein product: CASSLAGRQPQHF. The gene calls are TRBV7-6 and TRBJ1-5; the D is unclear. V lost 3 bases and J lost 7, with 10 bases in between. Germline V gene data show CDR1 as SGHVS and CDR2 as FNYEAQ. The CDR3 is 13 residues long.

This clonotype was detected a few times. The J gene is TRBJ2-5, the V gene TRBV5-5, with D possibly matching TRBD2 (5 bases). This CDR3 is built from 15 residues. Germline CDR1 and CDR2: SGHKS and YYEKEE (reference sequence). V shed 4 bases and J shed 2 bases, with 15 bases lying between them. The chain's CDR3 is CASSPPLGRQETQYF. As DNA, the CDR3 is TGTGCCAGCAGCCCCCCCTTAGGGAGACAAGAGACCCAGTACTTC. The full variable domain, its missing parts supplied by reference TRBV5-5 and TRBJ2-5, is DAGVTQSPTHLIKTRGQQVTLRCSPISGHKSVSWYQQVLGQGPQFIFQYYEKEERGRGNFPDRFSARQFPNYSSELNVNALLLGDSALYLCASSPPLGRQETQYFGPGTRLLVL.

This rearrangement joins TRBV20-1 to TRBJ1-4, with 8 bases fitting TRBD1. The CDR3 spans 15 residues. J lost 6 bases, V lost 1 base, and 7 bases had no gene match. Germline V gives CDR1 DFQATT, CDR2 SNEGSKA (reference sequence). The CDR3 nucleotides read TGCAGTGCTAGAGCTTTTGGACAGGGAGATGAAAAACTGTTTTTT. Translating gives CSARAFGQGDEKLFF.

Comments on this clonotype: Given a much more abundant clone one base away, this may be a read error. The chain joins TRBV6-2 or TRBV6-3 to TRBJ1-1; TRBD1 matches 9 bases. The CDR3 is 15 residues long. Looked up from germline, CDR1 is MNHEY and CDR2 is SVGEGT. V gave up 6 bases and J gave up 5 bases; unmatched junction bases: 10. The CDR3 here is CASSLTGTGRTEAFF. The CDR3, as DNA: TGTGCCAGCAGCCTTACCGGGACAGGGAGGACTGAAGCTTTCTTT.

Here the CDR3 reads CATSDLGGGNQPQHF. In DNA form, the CDR3 reads TGTGCCACCAGTGATTTGGGTGGGGGCAATCAGCCCCAGCATTTT. The V and J genes are TRBV24-1 and TRBJ1-5; D uncertain. Trimming pared 0 bases from V and 2 bases from J, leaving 7 bases between. From germline, CDR1 is KGHDR and CDR2 SFDVKD. The length of the CDR3 is 15 residues.

The V gene is TRBV19, the J gene TRBJ2-7; no firm D call. Trimming stripped 3 bases from V and 0 bases from J, with 9 bases between. Germline CDR1 LNHDA, CDR2 SQIVND (reference sequence). The CDR3 totals 14 residues. As DNA, the CDR3 is TGTGCCAGTAGTATCTCTCGCGGCTCCTACGAGCAGTACTTC. Translated: CASSISRGSYEQYF.

In this sample, this clonotype turned up many times. This rearrangement joins TRBV5-1 to TRBJ1-1; D unclear. Trimming shortened V by 0 bases and J by 4 bases, and 13 bases separated the two germline ends. Per the germline V gene, CDR1 is SGHRS and CDR2 is YFSETQ. The CDR3 runs 15 residues. Here the CDR3 reads CASSLGPGVGTEAFF. DNA of the CDR3: TGCGCCAGCAGCTTGGGGCCGGGAGTGGGCACTGAAGCTTTCTTT.

This clonotype was detected many times. The chain has TRBV2 and TRBJ2-7; 11 bases align to TRBD2. Germline CDR1 SNHLY, CDR2 FYNNEI. This CDR3 spans 14 amino acids. The junction had 7 bases not matched to a gene; V was cut back by 8 bases and J by 4 bases. For the CDR3, the DNA is TGTGCCAGCGACTTCGGGACTAGCGGTTACGAGCAGTACTTC. Protein product: CASDFGTSGYEQYF.

There are many counts of this clonotype. The chain joins TRBV6-2 or TRBV6-3 to TRBJ2-2; a possible D gene is TRBD1 (6 bases). V gave up 1 base and J gave up 5 bases, with 8 bases separating them. The CDR3 sequence is 14 residues long. The germline gives CDR1 MNHEY, CDR2 SVGEGT. The CDR3 loop is CASSYWQGTGELFF. The CDR3 coding sequence is TGTGCCAGCAGTTACTGGCAGGGGACCGGGGAGCTGTTTTTT.

The CDR3 protein is CASNAGRLYEQYF. The DNA of the CDR3 is TGTGCCAGCAACGCGGGAAGGCTCTACGAGCAGTACTTC. The chain is built from TRBV6-1 and TRBJ2-7, with D possibly TRBD2 on 6 matching bases. The V end lost 7 bases, the J end lost 3 bases, and 13 bases lay between the germline ends. The CDR3 runs to 13 residues. Germline CDR1 MNHNS, CDR2 SASEGT.

About this clonotype: A read error is possible here, since a much larger clone lies one base away. The gene calls are TRBV6-5 and TRBJ2-2, with 7 bases identical to TRBD2. This CDR3 has 15 amino acids. Per germline, CDR1 MNHEY and CDR2 SVGAGI. Trimming at V came to 5 bases and at J to 5 bases, leaving 8 bases not matched to a gene. CDR3 DNA: TGTGCCAGCAGTCACGGACTAGAATCGACCGGGGAGCTGTTTTTT. It translates to CASSHGLESTGELFF.

The V gene is TRBV6-1, the J gene TRBJ2-7, with 14 bases aligning to TRBD2. Losses at the gene ends were 5 bases for V and 5 bases for J; bases not matched to a gene: 17. Germline CDR1 and CDR2: MNHNS and SASEGT. The CDR3 runs 19 residues. As DNA, the CDR3 is TGTGCCAGCAGTCGATCCTACACCGGGACTAGCGGGAGAGGGAACGAGCAGTACTTC. It yields the protein CASSRSYTGTSGRGNEQYF.

This chain links TRBV27 with TRBJ2-7; 13 positions match TRBD2. The CDR3 totals 15 residues. With 3 bases clipped from V and 3 bases from J, the junction kept 2 bases outside the gene matches. Per germline, CDR1 MNHEY and CDR2 SMNVEV (reference sequence). The CDR3 sequence: CASSFGLAGDYEQYF. CDR3 DNA sequence: TGTGCCAGCAGTTTTGGACTAGCGGGAGACTACGAGCAGTACTTC.

The rearrangement joins TRBV19 to TRBJ1-2, with D unresolved. This CDR3 region has 16 residues. V lost 5 bases and J lost 4, with 20 bases in between. Germline CDR1 LNHDA, CDR2 SQIVND (reference sequence). CDR3 region: CASSSLGAHPSYGYTF. The CDR3 DNA is TGTGCCAGTAGTTCGCTGGGCGCCCACCCGAGCTATGGCTACACCTTC.

This clonotype occurred many times. The chain links TRBV6-1 to TRBJ2-1; either TRBD1 or TRBD2 may fit D (5 bases each). Per the germline V gene, CDR1 is MNHNS and CDR2 is SASEGT. V gave up 6 bases and J gave up 5 bases, with 17 bases separating them. The CDR3 length is 15 residues. In DNA, the CDR3 is TGTGCCAGCAGGCTCATGCCGGGGCAGAACAATGAGCAGTTCTTC. Amino acid sequence: CASRLMPGQNNEQFF.

The chain joins TRBV29-1 to TRBJ2-7; D call uncertain. The germline V and J ends were trimmed by 2 bases and 2 bases, with 13 bases remaining between them. The CDR3 is 14 amino acids. Per the germline V gene, CDR1 is SQVTM and CDR2 is ANQGSEA. The DNA of the CDR3 is TGCAGCGTTGAATTTGTAGGGTTCCCCTACGAGCAGTACTTC. Translation gives CSVEFVGFPYEQYF.

This clonotype was detected a few times. The V gene is TRBV5-1, the J gene TRBJ2-7; D may match TRBD1 or TRBD2 (6 bases each). Germline CDR1 SGHRS, CDR2 YFSETQ. V was shortened by 0 bases and J by 1 base, with 14 bases between the two germline ends. This CDR3 contains 16 residues. CDR3 sequence reads: CASSLGRRDTSYEQYF. CDR3 in DNA: TGCGCCAGCAGCTTGGGGAGGCGGGACACTTCCTACGAGCAGTACTTC. The full variable domain, its missing parts supplied by reference TRBV5-1 and TRBJ2-7, is KAGVTQTPRYLIKTRGQQVTLSCSPISGHRSVSWYQQTPGQGLQFLFEYFSETQRNKGNFPGRFSGRQFSNSRSEMNVSTLELGDSALYLCASSLGRRDTSYEQYFGPGTRLTVT.